The 24 T cell receptor beta chains in this list originate from one sample, sequenced in a study of CD8 T cells in ankylosing spondylitis. The study, taken as a whole, reports: The study identified a TCR beta motif of eight highly homologous variants that appeared characteristic of ankylosing spondylitis blood.

TCRdb fed the 5' RACE reads into MiXCR, producing one record per CDR3 protein. The sample holds around 220,000 distinct CDR3 sequences, around 20% seen once. These receptors are not linked to any known antigen. Sequenced sample: blood, either unsorted or a sorted T cell fraction (not recorded which). These receptor sequences come from a male donor with ankylosing spondylitis.

The chain links TRBV20-1 to TRBJ2-5, with 10 bases matching TRBD2. CDR3 length equals 17 residues. J lost 2 bases, V lost 2 bases, and 11 bases had no gene match. Germline assignment: CDR1 DFQATT and CDR2 SNEGSKA (reference sequence). The CDR3 is CSARLALAGGTQETQYF. The CDR3 nucleotides read TGCAGTGCTAGACTCGCTTTAGCGGGGGGCACTCAAGAGACCCAGTACTTC.

CDR3 nucleotide sequence: TGTGCCAGCAGCTTCCGGGACAGGGACATCAATGAGCAGTTCTTC. Translation gives CASSFRDRDINEQFF. V and J are TRBV7-9 and TRBJ2-1; 9 bases are shared with TRBD1. V lost 3 bases to trimming and J lost 6 bases; unmatched junction nucleotides: 6. Germline values: CDR1 SEHNR, CDR2 FQNEAQ (reference sequence). CDR3 length equals 15 residues.

This chain joins TRBV10-3 and TRBJ2-7; D is ambiguous. The V end was cut by 2 bases, the J end by 1 base, with 6 bases between. The CDR3 has 13 amino acids. Germline V gene lookup returns CDR1 ENHRY and CDR2 SYGVKD. CDR3 in DNA: TGTGCCATCAGTGAGGGGGATTCCTACGAGCAGTACTTC. Its translation is CAISEGDSYEQYF.

Ten or more counts support this clonotype. CDR3 DNA sequence: TGTGCCAGCAGCTGGAGTGACAGGGCGAACTACGAGCAGTACTTC. This encodes CASSWSDRANYEQYF. The J gene is TRBJ2-7, the V gene TRBV7-6; TRBD1 matches at 7 bases. V trimming: 4 bases; J trimming: 3 bases; junction bases outside the gene matches: 9. This CDR3 is built from 15 residues. Looked up from germline, CDR1 is SGHVS and CDR2 is FNYEAQ.

This clonotype turned up a few times. The CDR3 DNA reads TGTGCCAGCAGCGTAGGTGGGAGGGTGTACAATGAGCAGTTCTTC. It specifies CASSVGGRVYNEQFF. The chain has TRBV9 and TRBJ2-1; 7 nucleotides match TRBD2. V shed 0 bases, J shed 4 bases, and the junction held 4 bases outside the gene matches. The CDR3 totals 15 residues. CDR1 and CDR2 from the germline V gene are SGDLS and YYNGEE. Full variable domain (outside the CDR3, taken from reference TRBV9 and TRBJ2-1): DSGVTQTPKHLITATGQRVTLRCSPRSGDLSVYWYQQSLDQGLQFLIQYYNGEERAKGNILERFSAQQFPDLHSELNLSSLELGDSALYFCASSVGGRVYNEQFFGPGTRLTVL.

The chain couples TRBV7-2 to TRBJ1-3; 10 nucleotides match TRBD1. The germline gives CDR1 SGHTA, CDR2 FQGNSA. With V trimmed by 5 bases and J by 8 bases, 15 bases remained unmatched. The CDR3 covers 17 residues. CDR3 region: CASSISGTGVRGDTIYF. The CDR3 DNA sequence: TGTGCCAGCAGCATATCCGGGACAGGGGTTCGAGGAGACACCATATATTTT.

The chain uses TRBV12-3 or TRBV12-4 and TRBJ2-7, with 7 bases identical to TRBD1. Trimming cost V 8 bases and J 6 bases; bases outside gene matches: 10. The CDR3 runs to 13 residues. The CDR3 DNA sequence: TGTGCCAGCCATTTAGGGGGCTCGTCCGAGCAGTACTTC. The encoded protein is CASHLGGSSEQYF.

The rearrangement uses TRBV27 and TRBJ2-7, with TRBD2 as a possible D gene (5 bases). The CDR3 runs 14 residues. Trimming took 3 bases from V and 3 from J, leaving 12 bases between them. Germline loops: CDR1 MNHEY, CDR2 SMNVEV (reference sequence). The CDR3 nucleotides are TGTGCCAGCAGTTTTGGCGCCGGGATCTACGAGCAGTACTTC. Translated: CASSFGAGIYEQYF.

This clonotype was counted a few times. The J gene is TRBJ1-2, the V gene TRBV5-1; 7 positions match TRBD1. Germline assignment: CDR1 SGHRS and CDR2 YFSETQ. V was pared by 4 bases and J by 3 bases, with 9 bases of the junction left unmatched. This CDR3 spans 15 amino acids. The CDR3: CASSPWDSSDYGYTF. DNA of the CDR3: TGCGCCAGCAGCCCATGGGACAGTTCAGACTATGGCTACACCTTC.

This chain uses TRBV20-1 with TRBJ2-2; 8 nucleotides agree with TRBD2. After removal of 5 bases from V and 6 bases from J, the junction contained 5 bases not matched to a gene. The CDR3 is 13 residues long. Germline V gives CDR1 DFQATT, CDR2 SNEGSKA (reference sequence). This CDR3 reads CSAPERESGELFF. The CDR3 coding sequence is TGCAGTGCTCCTGAGCGGGAGTCCGGGGAGCTGTTTTTT.

The V and J genes are TRBV20-1 and TRBJ2-5; D ambiguous. CDR1 and CDR2 from the germline V gene are DFQATT and SNEGSKA (reference sequence). Trimming stripped 4 bases from V and 5 bases from J, with 14 bases between. The CDR3 totals 13 residues. CDR3: CSAMSDIGETQYF. The CDR3 DNA follows: TGCAGTGCTATGTCAGACATAGGGGAGACCCAGTACTTC.

The chain is built from TRBV4-1 and TRBJ2-5, with 9 bases identical to TRBD2. This CDR3 spans 18 amino acids. Germline V lookup: CDR1 MGHRA, CDR2 YSYEKL. J lost 5 bases, V lost 0 bases, and 13 bases had no gene match. DNA for the CDR3: TGCGCCAGCAGCCAAGATTATCTCCAGCGGGGGGCCATGGAGACCCAGTACTTC. Its protein product is CASSQDYLQRGAMETQYF.

The J gene is TRBJ2-2, the V gene TRBV6-5, with D hard to call. The CDR3 covers 14 residues. Germline values: CDR1 MNHEY, CDR2 SVGAGI. V lost 2 bases and J lost 0, with 4 bases in between. The CDR3 DNA reads as TGTGCCAGCAGTTACCTCACGAACACCGGGGAGCTGTTTTTT. Its translation: CASSYLTNTGELFF.

A few counts support this clonotype. This chain joins TRBV3-1 and TRBJ2-7; 12 bases fit TRBD2. Germline CDR1 and CDR2: LGHDT and YNNKEL (reference sequence). The V segment lost 4 bases and the J segment 5 bases; nucleotides outside the gene matches: 3. There are 14 residues in the CDR3. For the CDR3, the DNA is TGTGCCAGCAGCCCTAGCGGGGGGGCCAACGAGCAGTACTTC. This sequence encodes CASSPSGGANEQYF.

This chain links TRBV29-1 with TRBJ2-7, with D maybe TRBD2 (6 bases). Germline V lookup: CDR1 SQVTM, CDR2 ANQGSEA. The CDR3 is made up of 12 amino acids. Trimming took off 3 bases at V and 3 bases at J, with 9 bases between the two ends. CDR3 DNA: TGCAGCGTTGAGGAGGGGCACTACGAGCAGTACTTC. This translates into CSVEEGHYEQYF.

This clonotype was counted many times. The chain combines TRBV7-9 with TRBJ2-7; D remains unclear. V was shortened by 2 bases and J by 0 bases, with 8 bases between the two germline ends. The CDR3 is made up of 14 amino acids. Germline lookup yields CDR1 SEHNR and CDR2 FQNEAQ (reference sequence). CDR3 in amino acids: CASSLNPPSYEQYF. CDR3 bases: TGTGCCAGCAGCTTAAACCCTCCCTCCTACGAGCAGTACTTC.

The chain is built from TRBV12-3 or TRBV12-4 and TRBJ2-1; D ambiguous. This CDR3 has 15 residues. Trimming removed 5 bases at V and 2 bases at J, with 13 bases between. CDR3 residues: CASSAGQVPYNEQFF. The CDR3 region has the DNA TGTGCCAGCAGTGCTGGGCAGGTTCCCTACAATGAGCAGTTCTTC.

The genes are TRBV6-1 and TRBJ2-7; 8 nucleotides align to TRBD1. The V and J ends lost 2 bases and 5 bases, in that order; junction bases with no gene match: 8. The CDR3 has 15 residues. Germline V CDR1 and CDR2: MNHNS, SASEGT. The CDR3 region has the DNA TGTGCCAGCAGTGAACAAGGACAGGGCAGCCACGAGCAGTACTTC. Translation gives CASSEQGQGSHEQYF.

There are a few counts of this clonotype. This chain uses TRBV2 with TRBJ2-5; 8 nucleotides match TRBD2. CDR3 length: 16 amino acids. V trimming: 3 bases; J trimming: 4 bases; junction bases outside the gene matches: 10. In germline, CDR1 is SNHLY, CDR2 FYNNEI. In DNA, the CDR3 is TGTGCCAGCAGTGATCCAGCGGGAGCGCTGGGAGAGACCCAGTACTTC. Its protein is CASSDPAGALGETQYF. Looking up the rest from reference TRBV2 and TRBJ2-5 gives the full variable domain: EPEVTQTPSHQVTQMGQEVILRCVPISNHLYFYWYRQILGQKVEFLVSFYNNEISEKSEIFDDQFSVERPDGSNFTLKIRSTKLEDSAMYFCASSDPAGALGETQYFGPGTRLLVL.

This clonotype came up a few times. V and J are TRBV12-3 or TRBV12-4 and TRBJ2-6; D is unresolved. The V end was cut by 5 bases, the J end by 0 bases, with 17 bases between. This CDR3 contains 18 residues. The chain's CDR3 is CASSLGTISHSGANVLTF. The CDR3 region has the DNA TGTGCCAGCAGTCTCGGTACCATCTCCCACTCTGGGGCCAACGTCCTGACTTTC.

The J gene is TRBJ2-1, the V gene TRBV20-1; tentative D call: TRBD2 (5 bases). CDR3 length: 16 residues. V was cut by 0 bases and J by 5 bases, with 17 bases left in between. Germline lookup yields CDR1 DFQATT and CDR2 SNEGSKA (reference sequence). The CDR3 DNA reads TGCAGTGCTAGAGATTTTGTAGCGCTCCCCCACAATGAGCAGTTCTTC. This sequence encodes CSARDFVALPHNEQFF.

This clonotype has just a few counts. The chain is built from TRBV4-1 and TRBJ2-1; a possible D gene is TRBD2 (5 bases). The V end was cut by 0 bases, the J end by 0 bases, with 9 bases between. CDR3 length: 16 residues. The germline gives CDR1 MGHRA, CDR2 YSYEKL. The CDR3 sequence is CASSQDAGVSYNEQFF. The CDR3 nucleotides are TGCGCCAGCAGCCAAGACGCCGGGGTCTCCTACAATGAGCAGTTCTTC.

This chain uses TRBV12-3 or TRBV12-4 with TRBJ2-3, with TRBD2 identical over 7 bases. Trimming took 5 bases from V and 5 from J; bases not matched to a gene: 16. This CDR3 region has 17 residues. CDR3 coding DNA: TGTGCCAGCAGTCTACGGACTAGTGGGGTGTGGGTAGATACGCAGTATTTT. Encoded protein: CASSLRTSGVWVDTQYF.

Only a few counts were recorded for this clonotype. The chain couples TRBV29-1 to TRBJ2-3; the D gene is possibly TRBD2 (6 bases). V was trimmed by 7 bases and J by 1 base, leaving 18 bases between them. CDR1 is SQVTM, CDR2 ANQGSEA, per germline. This CDR3 region has 15 residues. The CDR3 loop reads CSAEGRETGTDTQYF. DNA of the CDR3: TGCAGCGCCGAGGGGCGGGAAACAGGCACAGATACGCAGTATTTT.